This TCR beta chain originates from a study of spatial heterogeneity in lung cancer. Study-level findings and limits: Mutation counts in tumors were tracked by counts of expanded intratumoral alpha and beta TCRs.

At least ten counts were recorded for this clonotype. The antigen is not known. TCRdb re-derived calls from the 5' RACE reads in MiXCR, one entry per CDR3 protein. The sample contains 20,000 to 30,000 distinct CDR3 sequences, roughly 10% of which appear only once. Time point: sample taken at primary tumor resection. This TCR was sampled from a male donor with early-stage non-small cell lung cancer. The source material was lung tumor tissue, sampled at surgery.

The CDR3 bases are TGTGCCAGCAAGGGGACGGGACAGGGGACGGCTGAAGCTTTCTTT. Its protein product is CASKGTGQGTAEAFF. This rearrangement joins TRBV6-5 to TRBJ1-1; TRBD1 aligns across 10 bases. The V and J ends lost 7 bases and 6 bases, in that order; junction bases with no gene match: 11. This CDR3 has 15 residues. Germline V lookup: CDR1 MNHEY, CDR2 SVGAGI.